Following are 15 T cell receptor beta chains from one sample sequenced in a study of a mutant IDH1 vaccine in newly diagnosed glioma. These receptors' antigens are unknown. Profiling relied on immunoSEQ multiplex PCR, and the TCRdb table lists in-frame clones only, not all of them. The data show some 60,000 clones, about nine tenths seen once. Time point: week 35, safety follow-up. Vaccinated patients received 300 ug of mutant IDH1 20-mer peptide per dose, with topical imiquimod. The sample was PBMCs, taken from a glioma patient whose treatment included an IDH1 peptide vaccine. The receptors come from a man between 35 and 55 years old with glioma.

Remarks on this clone: Other DNA sequences from this sample encode an identical CDR3 as well. J is TRBJ1-1 and V is TRBV29-1; 7 nucleotides align to TRBD1. Trimming removed 7 bases from V and 2 bases from J; junction bases left unmatched: 16. Germline V lookup: CDR1 SQVTM, CDR2 ANQGSEA. The CDR3 is made up of 16 amino acids. CDR3 region: CSAPMRQGERNTEAFF. The CDR3, as DNA: TGCAGCGCCCCCATGCGTCAGGGGGAGCGAAACACTGAAGCTTTCTTT.

The V gene is TRBV19, the J gene TRBJ2-7; 9 nucleotides align to TRBD2. J gave up 0 bases and V 4 bases, and 13 bases lay outside the gene matches. Germline loops: CDR1 LNHDA, CDR2 SQIVND (reference sequence). The CDR3 consists of 18 residues. In DNA form, the CDR3 reads TGTGCCAGTAGTAAAGGGCTAGCGGGGCATGGGAGCTCCTACGAGCAGTACTTC. Translated: CASSKGLAGHGSSYEQYF.

This clone has only a few counts. V is TRBV18 and J is TRBJ2-2; D might be TRBD1 (6 bases). CDR3 length: 15 residues. Per the germline V gene, CDR1 is KGHSH and CDR2 is LQKENI. The V end lost 0 bases, the J end lost 7 bases, and 12 bases lay between the germline ends. The CDR3 region is CASSPPYRASGELFF. The CDR3 DNA follows: TGTGCCAGCTCACCACCATACAGGGCGAGCGGGGAGCTGTTTTTT.

This clone has more than one count but fewer than ten. The J gene is TRBJ1-1, the V gene TRBV6-5, with a tentative D call TRBD1 (5 bases). The CDR3 is 14 residues long. CDR1 MNHEY and CDR2 SVGAGI come from the germline V gene. Deletions cut 6 bases from V and 7 bases from J, with 18 bases between. The CDR3 DNA sequence: TGTGCCAGCAGGGGCGGGACTTTAATATATGAAGCTTTCTTT. Protein product: CASRGGTLIYEAFF.

The J gene is TRBJ2-1, the V gene TRBV5-1, with 11 bases matching TRBD2. The CDR3 has 16 residues. The ends lost 4 bases at V and 9 bases at J; junction bases unmatched: 12. Per the germline V gene, CDR1 is SGHRS and CDR2 is YFSETQ. The CDR3 DNA sequence: TGCGCCAGCAGCCAAACCTTAGCGGGAGGGATCAGTGAGCAGTTCTTC. Encoded protein: CASSQTLAGGISEQFF.

In DNA, the CDR3 is TGTGCCAGTAGTATAGGGGCGGCGGGCTCCTACGAGCAGTACTTC. This gives the protein CASSIGAAGSYEQYF. This chain connects TRBV19 to TRBJ2-7, with TRBD2 as a possible D gene (5 bases). CDR1 is LNHDA and CDR2 is SQIVND in the germline V gene (reference sequence). This CDR3 is 15 amino acids long. V gave up 1 base and J gave up 0 bases, with 10 bases separating them.

V and J are TRBV9 and TRBJ2-1; tentative D call: TRBD2 (5 bases). Trimming took 3 bases from V and 6 from J, leaving 7 bases between them. The CDR3 sequence is 12 residues long. Germline assignment: CDR1 SGDLS and CDR2 YYNGEE. The chain's CDR3 is CASSALANEQFF. CDR3 sequence (DNA): TGTGCCAGCAGCGCCCTAGCCAATGAGCAGTTCTTC.

This chain links TRBV6-1 with TRBJ2-7; 8 bases fit TRBD2. The ends lost 4 bases at V and 4 bases at J; junction bases unmatched: 6. The CDR3 sequence is 14 residues long. CDR1 MNHNS and CDR2 SASEGT come from the germline V gene. The CDR3 DNA reads TGTGCCAGCAGTGTGGACGGGAGGGGGTACGAGCAGTACTTC. Its translation: CASSVDGRGYEQYF.

The chain recombines TRBV6-5 with TRBJ2-5; D is perhaps TRBD2 (5 bases). From germline, CDR1 is MNHEY and CDR2 SVGAGI. V lost 2 bases to trimming and J lost 4 bases, with 14 bases between them. This CDR3 spans 15 amino acids. CDR3 amino acids: CASSYNGPRGETQYF. CDR3 bases: TGTGCCAGCAGTTACAATGGACCACGGGGAGAGACCCAGTACTTC.

This clone is a singleton in its sample. The chain links TRBV6-1 to TRBJ1-5; the D gene is possibly TRBD1 (5 bases). V lost 4 bases and J lost 6, with 16 bases in between. The germline CDR1 and CDR2 sequences are MNHNS and SASEGT. The CDR3 runs to 15 residues. This chain's CDR3 is CASSAREGMVQPQHF. The DNA of the CDR3 is TGTGCCAGCAGTGCTAGGGAGGGGATGGTTCAGCCCCAGCATTTT.

This clone appeared a single time. V and J are TRBV6-1 and TRBJ2-7, with 7 bases matching TRBD2. After removal of 5 bases from V and 4 bases from J, the junction contained 5 bases not matched to a gene. The CDR3 sequence is 13 residues long. The V gene's germline CDR1 is MNHNS and CDR2 SASEGT. The CDR3 loop is CASSPGGLYEQYF. CDR3 bases: TGTGCCAGCAGTCCCGGGGGGTTGTACGAGCAGTACTTC.

V and J are TRBV18 and TRBJ2-5; 7 bases map to TRBD1. Germline V gene sequence: CDR1 KGHSH, CDR2 LQKENI. V lost 3 bases to trimming and J lost 4 bases; unmatched junction nucleotides: 2. The CDR3 is 13 residues long. The CDR3 loop is CASSPDRAETQYF. Here the CDR3 DNA reads TGTGCCAGCTCACCCGACAGGGCAGAGACCCAGTACTTC.

V usage is TRBV7-2 and J usage is TRBJ2-7; 15 bases are shared with TRBD2. Germline trimming cut 4 bases from V and 5 bases from J; bases unmatched to any gene: 6. Germline values: CDR1 SGHTA, CDR2 FQGNSA. This CDR3 has 16 residues. Here the CDR3 DNA reads TGTGCCAGCAGCTCTAGGGGGACTAGCGGGAGGAACGAGCAGTACTTC. It encodes CASSSRGTSGRNEQYF.

DNA of the CDR3: TGTGCCACCCCCCCTAAGGACAGAGCCAAAAACATTCAGTACTTC. Translated, it gives CATPPKDRAKNIQYF. The chain couples TRBV28 to TRBJ2-4, with D perhaps TRBD1 (6 bases). The CDR3 contains 15 residues. CDR1 MDHEN and CDR2 SYDVKM come from the germline V gene. Trimming shortened V by 10 bases and J by 0 bases, and 16 bases separated the two germline ends.

This chain joins TRBV15 and TRBJ1-5; TRBD1 is a possible D gene (5 bases). CDR3 length: 15 residues. Germline V gene data show CDR1 as LNHNV and CDR2 as YYDKDF (reference sequence). Deletions cut 4 bases from V and 1 base from J, with 11 bases between. CDR3 DNA: TGTGCCACCAGCACACGACAGAAGAGCAATCAGCCCCAGCATTTT. It encodes CATSTRQKSNQPQHF.